Sequencing of this TCR beta chain was carried out in a study of cytomegalovirus exposure and HLA in healthy donors. Study details: Of some 410 genotyped donors, around 80% grouped in the Caucasian-associated ancestry cluster.

To note about this clone: The antigen is not known.

Overall study findings and caveats: In a later analysis, parvovirus B19, influenza, CMV and Epstein-Barr virus appeared linked to several top co-occurrence clusters.

60 Vbeta and 13 Jbeta primers were used in PCR. The table came from immunoSEQ multiplex PCR; TCRdb's copy has only in-frame clones and leaves some out. This sample has approximately 170,000 clones, with 75% to 85% found just once. J lost 2 bases, V lost 1 base, and 1 base had no gene match. The germline CDR1 and CDR2 sequences are LGHNA and YSLEER. This CDR3 has 16 residues. Sequencing was performed on PBMCs. The clonotype was recovered from a male donor in good health and CMV-seropositive. The chain couples TRBV4-3 to TRBJ2-3; the match to TRBD2 covers 12 bases. This chain's CDR3 is CASSQASGGATDTQYF. For the CDR3, the DNA is TGCGCCAGCAGCCAAGCTAGCGGGGGGGCCACAGATACGCAGTATTTT.